This TCR beta chain was sequenced during a study of T cells in Graves' hyperthyroidism and ophthalmopathy. Study background: It was at initial diagnosis, before any treatment, that peripheral blood was collected.

Each patient was aged 18 to 65 and had newly diagnosed hyperthyroidism of under 2 months' duration. Exclusion criteria comprised uncontrolled infection, other autoimmune disease, pregnancy or lactation. General study points: Most clonotypes expanded in the thyroid (above 0.001) were also present in blood.

V was clipped by 8 bases and J by 4 bases; unmatched bases: 12. The CDR3 is 15 amino acids. Germline V gives CDR1 LGHDT, CDR2 YNNKEL (reference sequence). TCR beta CDR3 region amplification was performed from RNA transcripts. First-round RT-PCR targeting the TCR CDR3 was performed with the HTBI primer set. TCRdb processed the multiplex PCR reads anew with MiXCR; each CDR3 protein has one entry. The data contain about 690,000 distinct CDR3 sequences, around 15% of them singletons. This clonotype appeared many times. Its target is unknown. The chain employs TRBV3-1 and TRBJ2-7; 9 bases fit TRBD1. The sequence was obtained from a man aged 45-60 years with Graves' hyperthyroidism. The sequenced sample was blood. CDR3 sequence: CASGRGGTGRYEQYF. In nucleotides, the CDR3 is TGTGCCAGCGGGAGAGGGGGGACAGGGAGATACGAGCAGTACTTC.